This TCR beta chain was observed in a study of OX40 agonist ivuxolimab in advanced cancers. On the study more broadly: Three dose-escalation patients had partial responses: one with hepatocellular carcinoma and two with cutaneous melanoma. Points from the study as a whole: Clonal expansion among partial responders at 0.1-3.0 mg/kg ranked near the lowest. Certain nonresponders additionally had low normalized T-cell clonal expansion.

Autoimmune disease history or systemic immunosuppression was exclusionary. Sequencing was performed with immunoSEQ multiplex PCR; in TCRdb, only in-frame clones are kept and a portion is missing. Of about 60,000 clones in the sample, roughly 80% were seen once. Germline V gives CDR1 DFQATT, CDR2 SNEGSKA (reference sequence). Trimming left V 7 bases short and J 3 bases short, with 6 bases between. The CDR3 length is 10 residues. Worth noting for this clone: Its antigen is unknown.

Sample: CD4+ or CD8+ T cells sorted from blood, taken in a trial of the OX40 agonist ivuxolimab. The source is an adult with an advanced solid tumor such as melanoma, head and neck, liver or kidney cancer. V usage is TRBV20-1 and J usage is TRBJ2-5; no clear D. The CDR3 DNA sequence: TGCAGTGTCAGAAAAGAGACCCAGTACTTC. It yields the protein CSVRKETQYF.